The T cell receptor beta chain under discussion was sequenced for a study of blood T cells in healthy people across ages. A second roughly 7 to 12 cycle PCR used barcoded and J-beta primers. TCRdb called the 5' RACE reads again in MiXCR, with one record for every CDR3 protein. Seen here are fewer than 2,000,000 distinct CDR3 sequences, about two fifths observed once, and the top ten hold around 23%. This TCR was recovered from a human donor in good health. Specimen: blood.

This CDR3 is CASSQGQYSYEQYF. In nucleotides, the CDR3 is TGTGCCAGCAGCCAAGGACAGTATTCCTACGAGCAGTACTTC. V and J are TRBV3-1 and TRBJ2-7; tentative D call: TRBD1 (5 bases). Trimming left V 1 base short and J 1 base short, with 8 bases between. Looked up from germline, CDR1 is LGHDT and CDR2 is YNNKEL (reference sequence). CDR3 length: 14 amino acids.